Listed below are T cell receptor beta chains from one sample, sequenced in a study of CD8+ T cells in alopecia areata. Method: immunoSEQ multiplex PCR; TCRdb's copy keeps in-frame clones and lacks some. The table has about 140,000 clones, 82% seen once. Source: CD8+ T cells sorted from blood, taken at week 4, from a patient treated with tofacitinib. Source of these receptors: a human donor with alopecia areata. Each CDR3 is given with its conserved first and last residue. A D gene is named only where the DNA matches it firmly. Rows may omit the clone size; those that give it use once, few, many or a size class.

.	TRBV29-1	TRBJ1-2	.	CSVVHSSYTF	TGCAGCGTTGTCCACTCGAGCTACACCTTC
.	TRBV29-1	TRBJ2-1	.	CSVEGYRDGRSYNEQFF	TGCAGCGTTGAAGGCTATCGGGACGGGCGCTCCTACAATGAGCAGTTCTTC
.	TRBV13	TRBJ2-3	TRBD2	CASSDSLQLAGSYTQYF	TGTGCCAGCAGCGACTCCCTTCAGCTAGCGGGCTCGTATACGCAGTATTTT
.	TRBV2	TRBJ1-1	.	CASSGRGEKVGMNTEAFF	TGTGCCAGCAGTGGCCGGGGCGAAAAGGTCGGCATGAACACTGAAGCTTTCTTT
.	TRBV4-1	TRBJ2-1	.	CASSPPYNEQFF	TGCGCCAGCAGCCCCCCCTACAATGAGCAGTTCTTC
.	TRBV5-4	TRBJ1-2	.	CASSLQGDYGYTF	TGTGCCAGCAGCTTGCAGGGTGACTATGGCTACACCTTC
.	TRBV18	TRBJ2-1	.	CASSPPGGTESLNEQFF	TGTGCCAGCTCACCACCAGGTGGGACTGAATCCCTCAATGAGCAGTTCTTC
few	TRBV7-2	TRBJ2-2	.	CASSPRTDLTGELFF	TGTGCCAGCAGCCCCCGGACAGACCTTACCGGGGAACTGTTTTTT
few	TRBV5-6	TRBJ2-5	.	CASSALPGAGQETQYF	TGTGCCAGCAGCGCCCTTCCGGGAGCCGGGCAAGAGACCCAGTACTTC
.	TRBV19	TRBJ2-7	TRBD2	CASSSGLAGYQQYF	TGTGCCAGTAGTAGTGGACTAGCGGGGTATCAGCAGTACTTC
.	TRBV27	TRBJ2-1	TRBD2	CASSLTSGGLYNEQFF	TGTGCCAGCAGTTTGACTAGCGGGGGACTATACAATGAGCAGTTCTTC
once	TRBV27	TRBJ2-1	.	CASSMGFYNEQFF	TGTGCCAGCAGTATGGGATTTTACAATGAGCAGTTCTTC
.	TRBV5-1	TRBJ1-1	.	CASSLEGTEAFF	TGCGCCAGCAGCTTGGAGGGCACTGAAGCTTTCTTT
.	TRBV6-1	TRBJ2-5	TRBD1	CASSDTGDRGRETQYF	TGTGCCAGCAGTGATACGGGGGACAGGGGACGAGAGACCCAGTACTTC
.	TRBV21-1	TRBJ2-7	.	CASSKKSKGGRLNYEQYF	TGTGCCAGCAGCAAAAAAAGTAAGGGGGGCCGGTTGAACTACGAGCAGTACTTC
.	TRBV7-2	TRBJ2-1	TRBD2	CASSLSGSSYNEQFF	TGTGCCAGCAGCTTAAGCGGGAGCTCCTACAATGAGCAGTTCTTC
.	TRBV29-1	TRBJ1-1	TRBD1	CSVVTGGGTEAFF	TGCAGCGTTGTGACAGGGGGAGGCACTGAAGCTTTCTTT
.	TRBV15	TRBJ2-5	.	CATSRDAKGGETQYF	TGTGCCACCAGCAGAGACGCAAAGGGTGGAGAGACCCAGTACTTC
.	TRBV7-9	TRBJ2-3	.	CASSFTRGGTDTQYF	TGTGCCAGCAGCTTTACTAGGGGGGGCACAGATACGCAGTATTTT
.	TRBV19	TRBJ1-2	TRBD1	CASSTYGTGGIDGYTF	TGTGCCAGTAGTACGTACGGCACAGGGGGCATTGATGGCTACACCTTC
.	TRBV5-1	TRBJ1-5	.	CASSEWTGDQPQHF	TGCGCCAGCAGCGAATGGACGGGGGATCAGCCCCAGCATTTT
.	TRBV23-1	TRBJ2-7	TRBD1	CASSPSDRVDEQYF	TGCGCCAGCAGTCCCTCGGACAGGGTAGACGAGCAGTACTTC